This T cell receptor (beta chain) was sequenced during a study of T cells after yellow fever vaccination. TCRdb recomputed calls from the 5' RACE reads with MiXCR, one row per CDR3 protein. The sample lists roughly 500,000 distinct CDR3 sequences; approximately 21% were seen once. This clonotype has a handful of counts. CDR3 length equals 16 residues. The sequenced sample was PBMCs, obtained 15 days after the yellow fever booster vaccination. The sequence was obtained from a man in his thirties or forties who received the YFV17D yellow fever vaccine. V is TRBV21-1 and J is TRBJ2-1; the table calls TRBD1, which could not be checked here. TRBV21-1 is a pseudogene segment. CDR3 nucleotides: TGTGCCAGCAGCAGAGTTACCGGGCCAAGGGGCGGTGAGCAGTTCTTC. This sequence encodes CASSRVTGPRGGEQFF.